What follows is one T cell receptor (beta chain) and its context. Its antigen is not identified. V shed 6 bases and J shed 10 bases, with 13 bases lying between them. The CDR3 is 11 amino acids. The germline gives CDR1 DFQATT, CDR2 SNEGSKA (reference sequence). Sequencing used immunoSEQ multiplex PCR; TCRdb keeps in-frame clones, though not all of them. The table records approximately 200,000 clones, roughly 72% of them present only once. The sample comes from a study of cytotoxic CD8 clonotypes in ibrutinib-treated CLL. Whole-study results and caveats: Sampling of sustained-remission and progressing patients occurred at differing times.

The sample consisted of PBMCs, taken after 24 months of ibrutinib treatment. The sequence was collected from a human donor with chronic lymphocytic leukemia. The chain combines TRBV20-1 with TRBJ2-1; D call uncertain. The CDR3 coding sequence is TGCAGTGCCGCCAGTTCTGAGGAGCAGTTCTTC. This gives the protein CSAASSEEQFF.